A selection of T cell receptor beta chains follows, all from one sample in a study of cytomegalovirus exposure and HLA in healthy donors. Some clones are missing from TCRdb's copy, which holds only in-frame ones; the method was immunoSEQ multiplex PCR. The profile shows roughly 120,000 clones, roughly 80% of them singletons. The sample was PBMCs. The receptor source for this set is a man aged 45-65 years in good health and CMV-seropositive. Each CDR3 is given with its conserved first and last residue.

J gene: TRBJ2-1; V gene: TRBV29-1; CDR3 protein: CSVVGGSSYNEQFF
J gene: TRBJ1-2; V gene: TRBV6-1; CDR3 protein: CASREGQVNYGYTF
J gene: TRBJ1-5; V gene: TRBV7-6; CDR3 protein: CASSLWGRGQGQPQHF
J gene: TRBJ1-5; V gene: TRBV18; CDR3 protein: CASSLGGTNQPQHF
J gene: TRBJ1-2; V gene: TRBV6-1; CDR3 protein: CASSRAGNYGYTF
J gene: TRBJ1-3; V gene: TRBV19; CDR3 protein: CATSGSSGNTIYF
J gene: TRBJ1-6; V gene: TRBV29-1; CDR3 protein: CSVREGSYNSPLHF
J gene: TRBJ2-3; V gene: TRBV4-2; CDR3 protein: CASSQDPGLAGVTDTQYF
J gene: TRBJ2-7; V gene: TRBV5-1; CDR3 protein: CASSLAELGGHEQYF
J gene: TRBJ2-2; V gene: TRBV30; CDR3 protein: CAWSVRNRGSTNTGELFF
J gene: TRBJ2-7; V gene: TRBV7-9; CDR3 protein: CASSPFSYEQYF
J gene: TRBJ2-1; V gene: TRBV5-1; CDR3 protein: CASSLEGQGGVEQFF
J gene: TRBJ2-1; V gene: TRBV5-4; CDR3 protein: CASSPRGGPGNEQFF
J gene: TRBJ1-6; V gene: TRBV10-1; CDR3 protein: CASSEGSSYNSPLHF
J gene: TRBJ1-5; V gene: TRBV6-5; CDR3 protein: CASSYYFGNQPQHF
J gene: TRBJ2-2; V gene: TRBV2; CDR3 protein: CASSEALQGYGELFF
J gene: TRBJ2-7; V gene: TRBV5-6; CDR3 protein: CASSLTTSKSYEQYF
J gene: TRBJ2-7; V gene: TRBV11-2; CDR3 protein: CASSRGQISEQYF
J gene: TRBJ2-7; V gene: TRBV28; CDR3 protein: CASMEGPQTYEQYF
J gene: TRBJ2-7; V gene: TRBV18; CDR3 protein: CASSRGDSSYEQYF
J gene: TRBJ2-7; V gene: TRBV6-5; CDR3 protein: CASSYREGRAYEQYF
J gene: TRBJ2-3; V gene: TRBV18; CDR3 protein: CASSRDSLGTDTQYF
J gene: TRBJ2-5; V gene: TRBV7-8; CDR3 protein: CASSPRREGLLTMSQYF
J gene: TRBJ1-5; V gene: TRBV2; CDR3 protein: CASSEQGMSNQPQHF
J gene: TRBJ1-4; V gene: TRBV14; CDR3 protein: CASSQEYSNEKLFF
J gene: TRBJ1-1; V gene: TRBV19; CDR3 protein: CASSTQVRTEAFF
J gene: TRBJ2-5; V gene: TRBV5-1; CDR3 protein: CASSLVPGAVETQYF
J gene: TRBJ1-3; V gene: TRBV14; CDR3 protein: CASSRQGSLSGNTIYF
J gene: TRBJ2-2; V gene: TRBV28; CDR3 protein: CASTQAGRRTGELFF
J gene: TRBJ2-1; V gene: TRBV4-3; CDR3 protein: CASSPSIAAFSYNEQFF